These 5 T cell receptor beta chains came from one sample sequenced in a study of cytomegalovirus exposure and HLA in healthy donors. Primers: 60 Vbeta forward and 13 Jbeta reverse. Assay: immunoSEQ multiplex PCR; the TCRdb copy retains only in-frame clones and omits some. Of 150,000 or so clones listed, more than 60% are singletons. Material for sequencing was PBMCs. All receptors come from a woman between 50 and 59 years old in good health and CMV-seropositive.

V gene TRBV10-2 combines with J gene TRBJ2-3, with 8 bases fitting TRBD1. Losses at the gene ends were 8 bases for V and 1 base for J; bases not matched to a gene: 11. This CDR3 comprises 16 residues. CDR1 is WSHSY and CDR2 is SAAADI in the germline V gene. CDR3 sequence reads: CASLNNWGQGTDTQYF. The CDR3 DNA reads TGCGCCAGCCTCAACAATTGGGGACAGGGCACAGATACGCAGTATTTT.

V usage is TRBV12-5 and J usage is TRBJ2-2; a weak D match, TRBD2 (6 bases). The CDR3 is made up of 14 amino acids. The germline CDR1 and CDR2 sequences are LGHNT and FRNRAP. V lost 5 bases and J 6 bases, leaving 13 bases between the germline ends. The DNA of the CDR3 is TGTGCTAGTGGTCTTACCCCGGGGGCCGGGGAGCTGTTTTTT. Protein sequence: CASGLTPGAGELFF.

The chain carries TRBV5-1 and TRBJ2-1; D might be TRBD2 (6 bases). The CDR3 sequence is 17 residues long. V shed 0 bases and J shed 1 base, with 14 bases lying between them. CDR1 is SGHRS and CDR2 is YFSETQ in the germline V gene. CDR3 protein: CASSLGGYGGSYNEQFF. In nucleotides, the CDR3 is TGCGCCAGCAGCTTGGGGGGTTACGGGGGATCCTACAATGAGCAGTTCTTC.

This sequence joins TRBV30 and TRBJ2-5; D might be TRBD1 (7 bases). V lost 0 bases, J lost 1 base, and 12 bases lay in between. The CDR3 runs 15 residues. Germline V gene data show CDR1 as GTSNPN and CDR2 as SVGIG (reference sequence). The CDR3 loop is CAWSVGGGGQETQYF. The CDR3 DNA reads as TGTGCCTGGAGTGTAGGAGGGGGCGGCCAAGAGACCCAGTACTTC.

The rearrangement uses TRBV28 and TRBJ1-1; no clear D gene. The CDR3 loop spans 12 amino acids. The germline gives CDR1 MDHEN, CDR2 SYDVKM. V shed 2 bases and J shed 7 bases, with 8 bases lying between them. The CDR3 reads CASSLEGFEAFF. CDR3 bases: TGTGCCAGCAGTTTAGAGGGTTTTGAAGCTTTCTTT.